Listed here are 13 T cell receptor beta chains from one sample, sequenced in a study of T-cell reconstitution after alpha-beta-depleted transplantation in children. Unique molecular identifiers featured in how the TCRbeta library was prepared. TCRdb ran MiXCR on the PCR reads and lists one entry per CDR3 protein. Here the sample spans a few hundred thousand distinct CDR3 sequences, 18% being singletons. The source was PBMCs from the stem cell graft donor, collected from the stem cell graft. Receptor source: a human donor who donated a stem cell graft to a child with acute lymphoblastic leukemia.

V and J are TRBV7-9 and TRBJ1-1; D ambiguous. Germline V gene data show CDR1 as SEHNR and CDR2 as FQNEAQ (reference sequence). V shed 3 bases and J shed 3 bases, with 8 bases lying between them. The CDR3 has 13 amino acids. Here the CDR3 reads CASSFYWDTEAFF. For the CDR3, the DNA is TGTGCCAGCAGCTTTTATTGGGACACTGAAGCTTTCTTT.

This chain links TRBV6-1 with TRBJ1-1, with TRBD1 matching over 12 bases. This CDR3 contains 16 residues. Per the germline V gene, CDR1 is MNHNS and CDR2 is SASEGT. The V segment lost 8 bases and the J segment 7 bases; nucleotides outside the gene matches: 14. The CDR3 DNA reads TGTGCCAGCTCTCTGGTCCCGGGACAGGGGGCCGGTGAAGCTTTCTTT. Residues: CASSLVPGQGAGEAFF.

This clonotype has only a few counts. V gene TRBV27 combines with J gene TRBJ2-7; 9 bases agree with TRBD1. Germline assignment: CDR1 MNHEY and CDR2 SMNVEV (reference sequence). The CDR3 runs 13 residues. V dropped 8 bases and J dropped 3; count of bases not matched to a gene: 5. CDR3 in amino acids: CASRPTGGYEQYF. The CDR3 DNA is TGTGCCAGCCGCCCGACAGGGGGCTACGAGCAGTACTTC.

This clonotype was seen a few times. The chain joins TRBV10-3 to TRBJ1-2, with D perhaps matching TRBD1 (6 bases). V was pared by 0 bases and J by 5 bases, with 13 bases between. The CDR3 is 15 amino acids. Germline V gene data show CDR1 as ENHRY and CDR2 as SYGVKD. CDR3 amino acids: CAISESTQGLYGYTF. CDR3 bases: TGTGCCATCAGTGAGTCGACACAGGGCCTTTATGGCTACACCTTC.

This clonotype was detected many times. The chain is built from TRBV5-1 and TRBJ2-1, with D possibly called TRBD1 or TRBD2 (5 bases each). This CDR3 has 13 residues. V was cut by 5 bases and J by 7 bases, with 13 bases left in between. CDR1 and CDR2 from the germline V gene are SGHRS and YFSETQ. CDR3 residues: CASSLGTVNEQFF. The CDR3 DNA reads as TGCGCCAGCAGTCTCGGGACGGTTAATGAGCAGTTCTTC.

The rearrangement links TRBV27 to TRBJ2-7; D is unclear. Germline V gives CDR1 MNHEY, CDR2 SMNVEV (reference sequence). This CDR3 has 14 amino acids. With 2 bases removed from V and 6 bases from J, the gap between germline ends came to 14 bases. CDR3 sequence (DNA): TGTGCCAGCAGTTTAAAAGGGTATCGAGGCGAGCAGTACTTC. Translation: CASSLKGYRGEQYF.

The chain links TRBV6-1 to TRBJ2-7; 10 bases align to TRBD2. V trimming: 5 bases; J trimming: 3 bases; junction bases outside the gene matches: 13. This CDR3 comprises 17 residues. CDR1 and CDR2 from the germline V gene are MNHNS and SASEGT. The CDR3 DNA reads TGTGCCAGCAGTCCCCGCTCGGTTGGACTAGCGGTCTACGAGCAGTACTTC. Encoded protein: CASSPRSVGLAVYEQYF.

The V gene is TRBV6-1, the J gene TRBJ1-1, with D possibly matching TRBD1 (6 bases). The CDR3 is made up of 14 amino acids. Trimming stripped 6 bases from V and 4 bases from J, with 15 bases between. CDR1 is MNHNS, CDR2 SASEGT, per germline. In nucleotides, the CDR3 is TGTGCCAGCAGCCCTAGGGGGGGGTTCACTGAAGCTTTCTTT. It encodes CASSPRGGFTEAFF.

This clonotype was observed a few times. The J gene is TRBJ2-7, the V gene TRBV29-1, with D unclear. Germline values: CDR1 SQVTM, CDR2 ANQGSEA. The length of the CDR3 is 13 residues. The ends were cut back, 1 base at V and 6 bases at J, with 13 bases in the middle. CDR3 residues: CSVEVGKSVEQYF. Here the CDR3 DNA reads TGCAGCGTTGAAGTTGGGAAATCCGTCGAGCAGTACTTC.

This clonotype occurred a few times. This sequence joins TRBV11-3 and TRBJ2-1; D might be TRBD2 (5 bases). Trimming cost V 5 bases and J 6 bases, with 17 bases left between them. Germline CDR1 is SGHNT and CDR2 is YENEEA. The CDR3 has 15 residues. CDR3 protein: CASSLSRPGINEQFF. The CDR3 DNA follows: TGTGCCAGCAGCCTCAGCCGCCCGGGAATCAATGAGCAGTTCTTC.

This clonotype was detected a few times. The chain joins TRBV24-1 to TRBJ1-4; 8 bases line up with TRBD1. This CDR3 contains 15 residues. In germline, CDR1 is KGHDR, CDR2 SFDVKD. V lost 5 bases and J lost 8; bases outside the gene matches: 9. The CDR3 DNA sequence: TGTGCCACCAGTGCCCCCGAGACAGGGGAAGAAAAACTGTTTTTT. Its translation is CATSAPETGEEKLFF.

This clonotype was counted between two and nine times. The chain carries TRBV5-4 and TRBJ2-7; D uncertain. The V and J ends lost 0 bases and 3 bases respectively, with 10 bases between them. CDR3 size: 14 residues. The V gene's germline CDR1 is SGHNT and CDR2 YYREEE (reference sequence). The CDR3 here is CASSLEGKNYEQYF. The CDR3 region has the DNA TGTGCCAGCAGCTTGGAGGGCAAGAACTACGAGCAGTACTTC.

This clonotype has more than one count but fewer than ten. The chain joins TRBV29-1 to TRBJ2-7, with 8 bases matching TRBD2. The ends lost 6 bases at V and 0 bases at J; junction bases unmatched: 4. CDR3 length equals 13 residues. Germline CDR1 reads SQVTM; CDR2 reads ANQGSEA. CDR3 sequence (DNA): TGCAGCGTCGGGACTAGGGTCTCCTACGAGCAGTACTTC. This encodes CSVGTRVSYEQYF.